This entry lists 24 T cell receptor beta chains sequenced from one sample in a study of long-term antiretroviral therapy in people with HIV. The assay, immunoSEQ v3.0, was run at survey level. The repertoire was sequenced with immunoSEQ multiplex PCR; TCRdb's copy has only in-frame clones and lacks some. The table lists about 30,000 clones, roughly 84% of them singletons. Sequencing was performed on unsorted PBMCs, taken 2 years after starting antiretroviral therapy. These receptors all come from a man aged 45-60 years with HIV.

The genes are TRBV10-3 and TRBJ2-7; D unclear. Germline V gene sequence: CDR1 ENHRY, CDR2 SYGVKD. Trimming took off 6 bases at V and 4 bases at J, with 7 bases between the two ends. CDR3 size: 11 residues. CDR3 in DNA: TGTGCCATCAGGGATCGATACGAGCAGTACTTC. As protein: CAIRDRYEQYF.

The V and J genes are TRBV11-2 and TRBJ2-7; the D gene is possibly TRBD1 (5 bases). Germline V gives CDR1 SGHAT, CDR2 FQNNGV. V lost 5 bases to trimming and J lost 6 bases, with 20 bases between them. The CDR3 runs to 15 residues. DNA of the CDR3: TGTGCCAGCAGCCCAGCAGGGATCCCAACTCGCGAGCAGTACTTC. This translates into CASSPAGIPTREQYF.

The chain uses TRBV23-1 and TRBJ1-4; TRBD1 aligns across 7 bases. TRBV23-1 is classed as an ORF, of uncertain function. The V segment lost 4 bases and the J segment 2 bases; nucleotides outside the gene matches: 7. This CDR3 is built from 16 residues. CDR3 coding DNA: TGCGCCAGCAGTCCCCCCCCGACAGGGACTAATGAAAAACTGTTTTTT. Its protein is CASSPPPTGTNEKLFF.

The gene calls are TRBV2 and TRBJ2-2, with TRBD2 identical over 15 bases. Germline V gene data show CDR1 as SNHLY and CDR2 as FYNNEI. Trimming cost V 6 bases and J 5 bases; bases outside gene matches: 4. The CDR3 has 16 residues. The CDR3 DNA follows: TGTGCCAGCAGGGAGGGACTAGCGGGAGGAACCGGGGAGCTGTTTTTT. It translates to CASREGLAGGTGELFF. Supplemented by reference TRBV2 and TRBJ2-2, the full variable domain reads EPEVTQTPSHQVTQMGQEVILRCVPISNHLYFYWYRQILGQKVEFLVSFYNNEISEKSEIFDDQFSVERPDGSNFTLKIRSTKLEDSAMYFCASREGLAGGTGELFFGEGSRLTVL.

The chain is built from TRBV5-4 and TRBJ2-7; either TRBD1 or TRBD2 may fit D (5 bases each). Trimming left V 1 base short and J 5 bases short, with 10 bases between. Germline V gives CDR1 SGHNT, CDR2 YYREEE (reference sequence). This CDR3 is 13 amino acids long. The CDR3 loop is CASSLIGTHEQYF. The CDR3 nucleotides read TGTGCCAGCAGCTTGATAGGGACCCACGAGCAGTACTTC.

The chain carries TRBV5-6 and TRBJ2-1; 11 nucleotides match TRBD2. This CDR3 is 16 amino acids long. Germline assignment: CDR1 SGHDT and CDR2 YYEEEE. V gave up 0 bases and J gave up 7 bases; unmatched junction bases: 6. The CDR3 region is CASSLAPSGRNNEQFF. DNA of the CDR3: TGTGCCAGCAGCTTGGCCCCTAGCGGGAGGAATAATGAGCAGTTCTTC.

CDR3 sequence reads: CASSPRQVNTEAFF. DNA for the CDR3: TGTGCCAGCTCACCACGACAGGTGAACACTGAAGCTTTCTTT. The chain recombines TRBV18 with TRBJ1-1; D possibly corresponds to TRBD1 (6 bases). Between the trimmed V and J ends, which lost 1 base and 0 bases, there was a span of 6 bases. This CDR3 comprises 14 residues. The germline V gene encodes CDR1 KGHSH and CDR2 LQKENI.

This sequence joins TRBV4-1 and TRBJ1-5; 7 positions match TRBD1. With V trimmed by 3 bases and J by 2 bases, 7 bases remained unmatched. The CDR3 contains 16 residues. Germline values: CDR1 MGHRA, CDR2 YSYEKL. CDR3 protein: CASSQSGGVGNQPQHF. The CDR3 nucleotides are TGCGCCAGCAGCCAGTCAGGGGGAGTTGGCAATCAGCCCCAGCATTTT.

The rearrangement joins TRBV28 to TRBJ1-2; TRBD1 agrees at 10 bases. From germline, CDR1 is MDHEN and CDR2 SYDVKM. This CDR3 spans 14 amino acids. V shed 7 bases, J shed 3 bases, and the junction held 5 bases outside the gene matches. The CDR3 reads CASTTGTGDYGYTF. The CDR3 coding sequence is TGTGCCAGCACGACCGGGACAGGGGACTATGGCTACACCTTC.

This chain uses TRBV9 with TRBJ2-4, with D uncertain. V was pared by 3 bases and J by 0 bases, with 4 bases between. The CDR3 runs 13 residues. Per the germline V gene, CDR1 is SGDLS and CDR2 is YYNGEE. The CDR3 sequence: CASSGIAKNIQYF. CDR3 coding DNA: TGTGCCAGCAGCGGAATAGCCAAAAACATTCAGTACTTC.

The gene calls are TRBV18 and TRBJ1-1, with 8 bases aligning to TRBD1. This CDR3 spans 17 amino acids. Germline trimming cut 0 bases from V and 2 bases from J; bases unmatched to any gene: 8. Germline V gene sequence: CDR1 KGHSH, CDR2 LQKENI. The CDR3 bases are TGTGCCAGCTCACCACCGTATCAAGGACAGGGTAACACTGAAGCTTTCTTT. Translation: CASSPPYQGQGNTEAFF.

The genes are TRBV5-1 and TRBJ2-5; 9 bases line up with TRBD2. In germline, CDR1 is SGHRS, CDR2 YFSETQ. Trimming at V came to 4 bases and at J to 5 bases, leaving 9 bases not matched to a gene. The CDR3 has 15 amino acids. The CDR3 sequence: CASSRLAGPVETQYF. CDR3 nucleotides: TGCGCCAGCAGCCGCCTAGCGGGGCCGGTGGAGACCCAGTACTTC.

This sequence joins TRBV9 and TRBJ1-1; D unresolved. The ends were cut back, 0 bases at V and 0 bases at J, with 9 bases in the middle. Germline V lookup: CDR1 SGDLS, CDR2 YYNGEE. The CDR3 is 15 amino acids. CDR3 coding DNA: TGTGCCAGCAGCGTAGGGAAAAACATGAACACTGAAGCTTTCTTT. The encoded protein is CASSVGKNMNTEAFF.

The chain links TRBV27 to TRBJ2-3; 7 nucleotides line up with TRBD2. This CDR3 region has 16 residues. J lost 2 bases, V lost 3 bases, and 8 bases had no gene match. Per the germline V gene, CDR1 is MNHEY and CDR2 is SMNVEV (reference sequence). The CDR3 nucleotides read TGTGCCAGCAGTTTGATGGGCGGGGGAAACACAGATACGCAGTATTTT. It yields the protein CASSLMGGGNTDTQYF.

The V call is TRBV6-4, the J call TRBJ2-6; TRBD1 agrees at 9 bases. Germline CDR1 and CDR2: MRHNA and SNTAGT. V dropped 0 bases and J dropped 0; count of bases not matched to a gene: 3. CDR3 size: 18 residues. The DNA of the CDR3 is TGTGCCAGCAGTGACTCAGGACAGGGGCACTCTGGGGCCAACGTCCTGACTTTC. Amino acids: CASSDSGQGHSGANVLTF.

This clone has just one count. This chain connects TRBV7-2 to TRBJ2-7; TRBD1 aligns across 7 bases. This CDR3 spans 17 amino acids. CDR1 and CDR2 (germline): SGHTA, FQGNSA. V dropped 5 bases and J dropped 5; count of bases not matched to a gene: 18. The CDR3 bases are TGTGCCAGCAGCCTTAGGGGGCTGGCTATGCAGCACGACGAGCAGTACTTC. It is translated as CASSLRGLAMQHDEQYF.

This clone was counted a few times. This sequence joins TRBV9 and TRBJ2-7, with a tentative D call TRBD1 (6 bases). The CDR3 contains 16 residues. Germline assignment: CDR1 SGDLS and CDR2 YYNGEE. V was clipped by 0 bases and J by 1 base, with 14 bases between them. CDR3 residues: CASSVAPQGGSYEQYF. CDR3 nucleotide sequence: TGTGCCAGCAGCGTAGCTCCACAGGGCGGTTCCTACGAGCAGTACTTC.

The sample holds a few counts of this clone. The chain links TRBV11-3 to TRBJ1-1; maybe TRBD1 (5 bases). The CDR3 is made up of 13 amino acids. Trimming removed 10 bases from V and 1 base from J, with 13 bases in between. Per the germline V gene, CDR1 is SGHNT and CDR2 is YENEEA. The CDR3 region is CAIGTDKNTEAFF. The CDR3 nucleotides are TGTGCCATCGGGACGGATAAGAACACTGAAGCTTTCTTT. Based on the CDR3 plus reference TRBV11-3 and TRBJ1-1, the full variable domain is EAGVVQSPRYKIIEKKQPVAFWCNPISGHNTLYWYLQNLGQGPELLIRYENEEAVDDSQLPKDRFSAERLKGVDSTLKIQPAELGDSAVYLCAIGTDKNTEAFFGQGTRLTVV.

The genes are TRBV28 and TRBJ1-1, with D unresolved. V gave up 5 bases and J gave up 1 base, with 5 bases separating them. The CDR3 has 12 amino acids. Germline V lookup: CDR1 MDHEN, CDR2 SYDVKM. The CDR3 DNA reads TGTGCCAGCAGTAAGGCGAACACTGAAGCTTTCTTT. Translation gives CASSKANTEAFF.

The rearrangement links TRBV11-3 to TRBJ2-7; D ambiguous. Trimming took off 8 bases at V and 0 bases at J, with 8 bases between the two ends. The CDR3 is made up of 12 amino acids. Germline CDR1 reads SGHNT; CDR2 reads YENEEA. DNA of the CDR3: TGTGCCAGCTCCCGGATCTCCTACGAGCAGTACTTC. Translating gives CASSRISYEQYF.

This rearrangement joins TRBV7-2 to TRBJ2-1; 8 bases are shared with TRBD2. The junction had 6 bases not matched to a gene; V was cut back by 2 bases and J by 9 bases. The CDR3 is made up of 14 amino acids. Per the germline V gene, CDR1 is SGHTA and CDR2 is FQGNSA. CDR3 nucleotides: TGTGCCAGCAGCTTACGGGGGGGGCCGGGTGAGCAGTTCTTC. Its protein is CASSLRGGPGEQFF.

The chain couples TRBV7-2 to TRBJ2-7, with 10 positions matching TRBD2. The V gene's germline CDR1 is SGHTA and CDR2 FQGNSA. Losses at the gene ends were 5 bases for V and 2 bases for J; bases not matched to a gene: 6. The CDR3 runs 15 residues. CDR3 bases: TGTGCCAGCAGCCAGGGACTAGCGCGCACCTACGAGCAGTACTTC. This translates into CASSQGLARTYEQYF.

The gene calls are TRBV12-5 and TRBJ1-2, with 9 bases lining up with TRBD1. J gave up 4 bases and V 6 bases, and 12 bases lay outside the gene matches. Looked up from germline, CDR1 is LGHNT and CDR2 is FRNRAP. The CDR3 is 16 residues long. This CDR3 is CASGLARTGDFYGYTF. The CDR3 DNA reads as TGTGCTAGTGGACTAGCTCGGACAGGGGATTTCTATGGCTACACCTTC.

The V gene is TRBV2, the J gene TRBJ1-3; TRBD1 matches at 7 bases. With 6 bases clipped from V and 0 bases from J, the junction kept 5 bases outside the gene matches. The CDR3 sequence is 15 residues long. Germline V gene lookup returns CDR1 SNHLY and CDR2 FYNNEI. CDR3 coding DNA: TGTGCCAGCAGAGCCGGGACAGCCTCTGGAAACACCATATATTTT. Translation gives CASRAGTASGNTIYF.